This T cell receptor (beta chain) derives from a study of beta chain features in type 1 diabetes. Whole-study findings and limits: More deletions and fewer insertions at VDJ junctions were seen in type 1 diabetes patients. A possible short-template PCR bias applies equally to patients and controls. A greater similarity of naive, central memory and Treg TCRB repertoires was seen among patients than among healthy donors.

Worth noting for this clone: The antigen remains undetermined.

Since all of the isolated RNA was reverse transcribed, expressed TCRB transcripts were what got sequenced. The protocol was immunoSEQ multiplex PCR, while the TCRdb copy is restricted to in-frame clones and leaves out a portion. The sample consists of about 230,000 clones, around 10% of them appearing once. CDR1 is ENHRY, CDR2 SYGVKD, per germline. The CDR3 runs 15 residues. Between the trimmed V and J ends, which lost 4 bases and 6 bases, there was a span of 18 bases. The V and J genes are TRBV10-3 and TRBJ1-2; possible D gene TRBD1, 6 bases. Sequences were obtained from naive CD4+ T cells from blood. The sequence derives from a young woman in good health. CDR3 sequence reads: CAISGEQGRANGYTF. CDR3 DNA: TGTGCCATCAGTGGAGAACAGGGTAGGGCAAATGGCTACACCTTC.